The text below deals with one T cell receptor beta chain. Its target is unknown. The sample is drawn from a study of cytomegalovirus exposure and HLA in healthy donors. Findings and caveats of the study: Reportedly, HLA-A and HLA-B alleles of most subjects were accurately predicted from TCR beta. In a later analysis, TCR association rates varied by HLA locus: DRB1 most, HLA-C fewest.

The V gene's germline CDR1 is SGHTA and CDR2 FQGNSA. Trimming pared 3 bases from V and 7 bases from J, leaving 10 bases between. There are 13 residues in the CDR3. This PCR relied on a set of 60 Vbeta primers and 13 Jbeta primers. Clones were read by immunoSEQ multiplex PCR, and TCRdb kept only the in-frame ones, dropping some. Seen here are roughly 150,000 clones, around 73% observed once, and the top ten hold about 1.5%. The chain joins TRBV7-2 to TRBJ1-5; possible D gene TRBD1, 5 bases. The sequence was obtained from a male donor in good health and CMV-seronegative. The sequenced material came from PBMCs. The CDR3 nucleotides are TGTGCCAGCAGCTTCAGGGTTTCCCAGCCCCAGCATTTT. Translated, it gives CASSFRVSQPQHF.